A selection of T cell receptor beta chains follows, all from one sample in a study of blood T cells in healthy people across ages. From the 5' RACE reads, TCRdb called clonotypes with MiXCR, one entry per CDR3 protein. This table holds about 720,000 distinct CDR3 sequences, 22% found once. Sequenced: blood. Source of these receptors: an older man in good health. The CDR3 runs from the conserved cysteine through the conserved F or W. A D gene is named only where the DNA matches it firmly. Expanded clones are given a class, and other clones once, few, many or no size at all.

D gene,V gene,clone size,CDR3 length,J gene,CDR3 DNA,CDR3 protein
NA,TRBV6-5,NA,15,TRBJ2-5,TGTGCCAGCAGTTACATGGGCCGGGTGTGGGAGACCCAGTACTTC,CASSYMGRVWETQYF
TRBD2,TRBV3-1,NA,15,TRBJ2-7,TGTGCCAGCATGCCGGGACTAGCGGGAGGCTACGAGCAGTACTTC,CASMPGLAGGYEQYF
NA,TRBV14,NA,14,TRBJ2-7,TGTGCCAGCAGCCGCACGGTTGGGAGGTACGAGCAGTACTTC,CASSRTVGRYEQYF
NA,TRBV7-9,NA,11,TRBJ2-1,TGTGCCTGCACTACAGAAAGTGAGCAGTTCTTC,CACTTESEQFF
TRBD1,TRBV6-1,few,14,TRBJ1-2,TGTGCCAGCAGTGCCTCGGGACAGTCCTATGGCTACACCTTC,CASSASGQSYGYTF
NA,TRBV3-1,NA,14,TRBJ1-2,TGTGCCAGCAGCCAAGATCAGGTGGTCTATGGCTACACCTTC,CASSQDQVVYGYTF
TRBD1,TRBV5-6,few,13,TRBJ2-7,TGTGCCAGCAGCCGGACAGGGCTCCACGAGCAGTACTTC,CASSRTGLHEQYF
TRBD2,TRBV3-1,few,16,TRBJ2-3,TGTGCCAGCAGCCTCCCGGGGGGGGTAGGCACAGATACGCAGTATTTT,CASSLPGGVGTDTQYF
NA,TRBV20-1,NA,12,TRBJ2-5,TGCAGTGCGGAAGGGGCCCAAGAGACCCAGTACTTC,CSAEGAQETQYF
NA,TRBV12-3/TRBV12-4,few,14,TRBJ1-2,TGTGCCAGCAGTACCGGGACGGACGATTATGGCTACACCTTC,CASSTGTDDYGYTF
NA,TRBV24-1,few,16,TRBJ2-1,TGTGCCACCAGTGATAGGCGGGACAGAGGGGGCAATGAGCAGTTCTTC,CATSDRRDRGGNEQFF
NA,TRBV14,NA,12,TRBJ2-1,TGTGCCAGCAGCCAATTTGGCAATGAGCAGTTCTTC,CASSQFGNEQFF
NA,TRBV29-1,many,14,TRBJ1-1,TGCAGCGCAGAACAGGGAATAGGCTTTTCTGAAGCTTTCTTT,CSAEQGIGFSEAFF
NA,TRBV7-9,NA,14,TRBJ1-1,TGTGCCAGCAGCTTAGTGGGGGCAGGTGCTGAAGCTTTCTTT,CASSLVGAGAEAFF
NA,TRBV6-1,NA,14,TRBJ2-2,TGTGCCAGCAGTGCCGGCCTCAACACCGGGGAGCTGTTTTTT,CASSAGLNTGELFF
NA,TRBV7-9,NA,14,TRBJ1-1,TGTGCCAGCAGCTTAGGGGCGAATTCCGCTGAAGCTTTCTTT,CASSLGANSAEAFF
NA,TRBV4-1,few,18,TRBJ2-7,TGCGCCAGCAGCCAAGATCTATACGAGTGGCAAAGCTCCTACGAGCAGTACTTC,CASSQDLYEWQSSYEQYF
NA,TRBV15,NA,14,TRBJ1-6,TGTGCCACCAGCAGAGACAGCGGGAATTCACCCCTCCACTTT,CATSRDSGNSPLHF
NA,TRBV25-1,NA,16,TRBJ2-5,TGTGCCAGCAGTGATAGGAGGGCAGCTGTGGGAGAGACCCAGTACTTC,CASSDRRAAVGETQYF
NA,TRBV9,NA,15,TRBJ2-3,TGTGCCAGCAGCGTAGCGGGCAGGGGTTCATATACGCAGTATTTT,CASSVAGRGSYTQYF
NA,TRBV6-1,NA,13,TRBJ1-1,TGTGCCAGTAACTATGGGGACATCACTGAAGCTTTCTTT,CASNYGDITEAFF
NA,TRBV7-2,few,13,TRBJ2-1,TGTGCCAGCAGCCCCCGTCGGCCTAATGAGCAGTTCTTC,CASSPRRPNEQFF
NA,TRBV20-1,NA,14,TRBJ2-3,TGCAGCGTTGGGGGGGCGCTTATAACAGATACGCAGTATTTT,CSVGGALITDTQYF
TRBD1,TRBV6-2/TRBV6-3,few,15,TRBJ1-2,TGTGCCAGCAGCACCGGGACAGATATTAACTATGGCTACACCTTC,CASSTGTDINYGYTF
TRBD2,TRBV20-1,NA,14,TRBJ2-1,TGCAGTGCAGCGGGAGGGCCCCTTGAGAATGAGCAGTTCTTC,CSAAGGPLENEQFF
NA,TRBV14,NA,14,TRBJ1-1,TGTGCCAGCAGCCAAGAACTCAGGGGCACTGAAGCTTTCTTT,CASSQELRGTEAFF
NA,TRBV13,many,12,TRBJ1-2,TGTGCCAGCAGCCAGGGCGTCTATGGCTACACCTTC,CASSQGVYGYTF
NA,TRBV7-9,NA,11,TRBJ1-1,TGTGCCAGCAGCTTGAAGGGGGAGGCTTTCTTT,CASSLKGEAFF
NA,TRBV10-3,NA,14,TRBJ2-3,TGTGCCCTCAGATCGGGACACAACACAGATACGCAGTATTTT,CALRSGHNTDTQYF
NA,TRBV5-1,NA,15,TRBJ2-5,TGCGCCAGCAGCTTGGGGACCGGGGTCCAAGAGACCCAGTACTTC,CASSLGTGVQETQYF
NA,TRBV12-3/TRBV12-4,NA,16,TRBJ2-3,TGTGCCAGCAGTCCACACGGACAGCTCAGCACAGATGCGCAGTATTTT,CASSPHGQLSTDAQYF
NA,TRBV4-3,once,14,TRBJ1-1,TGCGCCAGCACCCAGGAGGTTGGGAACACTGAAGCTTTCTTT,CASTQEVGNTEAFF
NA,TRBV11-2,NA,14,TRBJ1-2,TGTGCCAGCCCCCTCCAGGGCAGCAACTATGGCTACACCTTC,CASPLQGSNYGYTF
NA,TRBV20-1,NA,12,TRBJ2-3,TGCAGTGCTAGTCTGGACACAGATACGCAGTATTTT,CSASLDTDTQYF
NA,TRBV29-1,NA,13,TRBJ2-1,TGCAGCTCAACCGGGCCTCTACTGGGTGAGCAGTTCTTC,CSSTGPLLGEQFF
NA,TRBV4-2,NA,15,TRBJ2-3,TGTGCCAGCAGCCAAGAAGTCATAAGCACAGATACGCAGTATTTT,CASSQEVISTDTQYF
NA,TRBV28,few,12,TRBJ2-7,TGTGCCAGCAGTTTTACACGATACGAGCAGTACTTC,CASSFTRYEQYF
TRBD1,TRBV30,NA,14,TRBJ1-2,TGTGCCTGGACAGGGGGCCTGCAAAACTATGGCTACACCTTC,CAWTGGLQNYGYTF
NA,TRBV5-1,few,16,TRBJ1-5,TGCGCCAGCAGCTTGGCAGGGGTGGGTAGCAATCAGCCCCAGCATTTT,CASSLAGVGSNQPQHF
TRBD2,TRBV11-2,many,17,TRBJ2-1,TGTGCCAGCAGCCCAGGCCGGGGACTAGCGGTTGTGGATGAGCAGTTCTTC,CASSPGRGLAVVDEQFF
NA,TRBV25-1,few,12,TRBJ1-3,TGTGCCAGCAGTGATCAGGGCTACACCATATATTTT,CASSDQGYTIYF
NA,TRBV20-1,NA,14,TRBJ1-4,TGCAGTGCTAGAGATGCAGGGAGAAATGAAAAACTGTTTTTT,CSARDAGRNEKLFF
NA,TRBV20-1,many,15,TRBJ2-4,TGCAGTGCTAGAGATGGTGGAGGAGCCAAAAACATTCAGTACTTC,CSARDGGGAKNIQYF
NA,TRBV20-1,NA,14,TRBJ1-1,TGCAGTGCCCAAAGCGGAGGTCGGTCCCATGAAGCTTTCTTT,CSAQSGGRSHEAFF
NA,TRBV29-1,NA,12,TRBJ1-2,TGCAGCGTTGAACAGCCTAACTATGACTACACCTTC,CSVEQPNYDYTF
TRBD1,TRBV12-3/TRBV12-4,NA,15,TRBJ1-5,TGTGCCAGCAGCGCAGGACAGGGGCGCAATCAGCCCCAGCATTTT,CASSAGQGRNQPQHF
NA,TRBV4-3,NA,15,TRBJ2-5,TGCGCCAGCAGCCAAGATCTGGGCTTACAAGAGACCCAGTACTTC,CASSQDLGLQETQYF
NA,TRBV5-6,once,15,TRBJ2-7,TGTGCCAGCAGCTTGTTCTCCGGGACACCAGACGAGCAGTACTTC,CASSLFSGTPDEQYF